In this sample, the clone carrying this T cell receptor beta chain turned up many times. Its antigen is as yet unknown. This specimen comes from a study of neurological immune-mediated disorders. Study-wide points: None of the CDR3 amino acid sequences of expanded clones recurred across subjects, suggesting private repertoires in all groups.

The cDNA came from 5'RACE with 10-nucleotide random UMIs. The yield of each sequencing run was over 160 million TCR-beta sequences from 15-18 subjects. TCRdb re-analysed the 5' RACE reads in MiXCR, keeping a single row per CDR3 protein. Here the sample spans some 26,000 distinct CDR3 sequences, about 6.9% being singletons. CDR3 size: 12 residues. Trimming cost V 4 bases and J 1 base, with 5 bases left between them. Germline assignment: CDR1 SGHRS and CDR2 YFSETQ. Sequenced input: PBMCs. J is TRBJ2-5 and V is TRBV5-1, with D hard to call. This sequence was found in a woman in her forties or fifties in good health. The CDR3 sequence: CASSQLQETQYF. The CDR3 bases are TGCGCCAGCAGCCAGCTCCAAGAGACCCAGTACTTC.